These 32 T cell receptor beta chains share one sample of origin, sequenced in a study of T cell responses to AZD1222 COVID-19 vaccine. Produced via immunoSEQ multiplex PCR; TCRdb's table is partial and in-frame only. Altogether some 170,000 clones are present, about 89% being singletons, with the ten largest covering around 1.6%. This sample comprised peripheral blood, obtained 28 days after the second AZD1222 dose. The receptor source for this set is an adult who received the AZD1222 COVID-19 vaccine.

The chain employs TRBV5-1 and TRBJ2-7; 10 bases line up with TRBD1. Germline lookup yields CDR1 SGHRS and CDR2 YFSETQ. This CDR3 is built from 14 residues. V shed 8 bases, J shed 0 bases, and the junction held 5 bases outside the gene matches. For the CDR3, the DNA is TGCGCCAGTCGACAGGGGGCGAGCTCCTACGAGCAGTACTTC. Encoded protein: CASRQGASSYEQYF.

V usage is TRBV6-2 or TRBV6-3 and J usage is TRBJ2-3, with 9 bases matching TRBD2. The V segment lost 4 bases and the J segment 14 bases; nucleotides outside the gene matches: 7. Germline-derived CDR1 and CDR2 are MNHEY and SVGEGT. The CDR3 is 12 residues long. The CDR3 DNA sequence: TGTGCCAGCAGTTTCGGGACTAGCATTCCGTATTTT. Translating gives CASSFGTSIPYF.

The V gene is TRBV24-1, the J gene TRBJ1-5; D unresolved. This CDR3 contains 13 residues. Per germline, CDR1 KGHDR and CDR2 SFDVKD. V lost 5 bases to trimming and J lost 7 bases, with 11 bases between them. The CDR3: CATSARDPQPQHF. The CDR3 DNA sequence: TGTGCCACCAGTGCGAGGGATCCCCAGCCCCAGCATTTT.

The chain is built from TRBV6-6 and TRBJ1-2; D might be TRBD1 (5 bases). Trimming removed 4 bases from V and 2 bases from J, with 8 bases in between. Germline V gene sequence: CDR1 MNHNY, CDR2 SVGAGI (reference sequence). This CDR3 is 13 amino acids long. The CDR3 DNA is TGTGCCAGCAGTTTGCCAGGGAACTATGGCTACACCTTC. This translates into CASSLPGNYGYTF.

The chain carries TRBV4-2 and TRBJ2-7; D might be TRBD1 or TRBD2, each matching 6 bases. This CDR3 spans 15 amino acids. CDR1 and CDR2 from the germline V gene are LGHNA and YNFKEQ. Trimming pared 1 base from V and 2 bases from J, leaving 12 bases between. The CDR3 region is CASSQGTGATYEQYF. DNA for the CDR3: TGTGCCAGCAGCCAAGGAACGGGGGCCACCTACGAGCAGTACTTC.

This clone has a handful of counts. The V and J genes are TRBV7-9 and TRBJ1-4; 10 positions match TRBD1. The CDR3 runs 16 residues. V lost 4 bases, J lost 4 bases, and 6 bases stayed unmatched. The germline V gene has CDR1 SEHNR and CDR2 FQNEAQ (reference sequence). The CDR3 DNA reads TGTGCCAGCAGCTCCGCCGGACAGGGGGATAATGAAAAACTGTTTTTT. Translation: CASSSAGQGDNEKLFF.

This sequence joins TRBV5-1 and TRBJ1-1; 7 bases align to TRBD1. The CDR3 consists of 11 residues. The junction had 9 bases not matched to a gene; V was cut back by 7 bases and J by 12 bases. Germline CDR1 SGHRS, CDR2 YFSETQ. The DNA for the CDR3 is TGCGCCAGCTTCTTACAGGGGCGCACTTTCTTT. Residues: CASFLQGRTFF.

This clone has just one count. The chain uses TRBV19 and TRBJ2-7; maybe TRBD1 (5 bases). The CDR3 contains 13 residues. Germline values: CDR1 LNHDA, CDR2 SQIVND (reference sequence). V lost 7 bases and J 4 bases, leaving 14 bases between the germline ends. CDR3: CASNLRPGYEQYF. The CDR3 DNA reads TGTGCCAGTAACCTTCGACCAGGGTACGAGCAGTACTTC. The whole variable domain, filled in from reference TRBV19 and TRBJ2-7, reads DGGITQSPKYLFRKEGQNVTLSCEQNLNHDAMYWYRQDPGQGLRLIYYSQIVNDFQKGDIAEGYSVSREKKESFPLTVTSAQKNPTAFYLCASNLRPGYEQYFGPGTRLTVT.

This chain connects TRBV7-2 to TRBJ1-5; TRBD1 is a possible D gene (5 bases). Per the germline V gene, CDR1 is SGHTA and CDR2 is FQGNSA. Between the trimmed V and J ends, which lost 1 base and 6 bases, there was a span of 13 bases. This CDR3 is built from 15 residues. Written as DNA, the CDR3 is TGTGCCAGCAGCTTAGAGGCCCGGAGGGGTCAGCCCCAGCATTTT. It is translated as CASSLEARRGQPQHF.

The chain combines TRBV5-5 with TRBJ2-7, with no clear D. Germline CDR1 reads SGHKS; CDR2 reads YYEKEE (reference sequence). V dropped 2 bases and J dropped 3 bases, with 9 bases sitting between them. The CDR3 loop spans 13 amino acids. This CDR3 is CASSFGVSYEQYF. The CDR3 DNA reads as TGTGCCAGCAGCTTTGGGGTGAGCTACGAGCAGTACTTC.

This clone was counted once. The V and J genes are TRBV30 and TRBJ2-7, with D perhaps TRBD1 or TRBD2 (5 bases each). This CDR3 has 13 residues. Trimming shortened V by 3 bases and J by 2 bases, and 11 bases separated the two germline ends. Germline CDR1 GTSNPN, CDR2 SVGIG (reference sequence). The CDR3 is CAWRGPLPYEQYF. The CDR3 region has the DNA TGTGCCTGGAGGGGACCGCTGCCCTACGAGCAGTACTTC. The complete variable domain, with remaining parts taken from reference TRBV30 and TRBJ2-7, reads SQTIHQWPATLVQPVGSPLSLECTVEGTSNPNLYWYRQAAGRGLQLLFYSVGIGQISSEVPQNLSASRPQDRQFILSSKKLLLSDSGFYLCAWRGPLPYEQYFGPGTRLTVT.

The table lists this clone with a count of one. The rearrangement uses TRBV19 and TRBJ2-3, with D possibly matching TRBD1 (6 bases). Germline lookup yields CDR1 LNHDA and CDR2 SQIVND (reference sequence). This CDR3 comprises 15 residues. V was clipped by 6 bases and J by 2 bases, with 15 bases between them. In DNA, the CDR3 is TGTGCCAGTAGCCCCAGGGGATCCCACACAGATACGCAGTATTTT. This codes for CASSPRGSHTDTQYF.

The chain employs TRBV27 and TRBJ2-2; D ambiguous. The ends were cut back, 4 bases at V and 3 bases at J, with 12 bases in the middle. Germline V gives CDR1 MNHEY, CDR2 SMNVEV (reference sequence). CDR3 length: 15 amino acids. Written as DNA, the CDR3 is TGTGCCAGCAGTTATGGAATAGGGTACACCGGGGAGCTGTTTTTT. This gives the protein CASSYGIGYTGELFF.

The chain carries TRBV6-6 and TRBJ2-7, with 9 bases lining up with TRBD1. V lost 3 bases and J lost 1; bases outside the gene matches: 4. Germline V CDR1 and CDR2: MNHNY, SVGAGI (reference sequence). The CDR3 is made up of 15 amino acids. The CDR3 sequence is CASSYGQGKSYEQYF. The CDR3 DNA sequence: TGTGCCAGCAGTTATGGACAGGGGAAGTCCTACGAGCAGTACTTC.

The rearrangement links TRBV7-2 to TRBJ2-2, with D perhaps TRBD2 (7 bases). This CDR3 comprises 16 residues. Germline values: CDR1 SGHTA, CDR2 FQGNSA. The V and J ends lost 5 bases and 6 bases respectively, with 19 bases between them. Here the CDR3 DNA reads TGTGCCAGCAGCCAAGGGGGGGCGAGAGGAGCCGGGGAGCTGTTTTTT. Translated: CASSQGGARGAGELFF.

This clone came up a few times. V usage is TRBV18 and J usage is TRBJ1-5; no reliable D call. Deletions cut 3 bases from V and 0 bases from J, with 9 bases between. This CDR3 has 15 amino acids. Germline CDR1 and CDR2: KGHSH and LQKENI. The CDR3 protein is CASSPDGNSNQPQHF. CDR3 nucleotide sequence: TGTGCCAGCTCACCGGACGGTAATAGCAATCAGCCCCAGCATTTT. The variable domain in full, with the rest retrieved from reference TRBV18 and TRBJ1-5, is NAGVMQNPRHLVRRRGQEARLRCSPMKGHSHVYWYRQLPEEGLKFMVYLQKENIIDESGMPKERFSAEFPKEGPSILRIQQVVRGDSAAYFCASSPDGNSNQPQHFGDGTRLSIL.

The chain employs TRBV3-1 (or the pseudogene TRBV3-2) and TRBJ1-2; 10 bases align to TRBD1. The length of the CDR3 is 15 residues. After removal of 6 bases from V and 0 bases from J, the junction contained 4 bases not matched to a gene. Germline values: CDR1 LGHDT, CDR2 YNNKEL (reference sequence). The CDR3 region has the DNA TGTGCCAGCAGGGCCGGACAGGGGGCTAACTATGGCTACACCTTC. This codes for CASRAGQGANYGYTF.

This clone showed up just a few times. CDR3 nucleotide sequence: TGTGCCAGCAGCTTAGCGCGCGGAGTAATTGGGGAGCTGTTTTTT. The encoded protein is CASSLARGVIGELFF. V is TRBV7-6 and J is TRBJ2-2, with unresolved D. This CDR3 contains 15 residues. Germline assignment: CDR1 SGHVS and CDR2 FNYEAQ. V gave up 0 bases and J gave up 8 bases, with 13 bases separating them.

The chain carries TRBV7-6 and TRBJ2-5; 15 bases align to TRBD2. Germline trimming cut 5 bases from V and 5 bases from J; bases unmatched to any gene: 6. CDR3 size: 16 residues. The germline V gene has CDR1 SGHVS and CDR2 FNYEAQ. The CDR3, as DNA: TGTGCCAGCAGCCCGGGACTAGCGGGAGGAAGGGAGACCCAGTACTTC. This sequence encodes CASSPGLAGGRETQYF.

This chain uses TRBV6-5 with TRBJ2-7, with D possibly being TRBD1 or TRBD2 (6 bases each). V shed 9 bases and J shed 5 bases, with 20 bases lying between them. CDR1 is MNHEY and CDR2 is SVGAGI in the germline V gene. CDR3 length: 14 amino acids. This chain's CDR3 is CASRSGATSNEQYF. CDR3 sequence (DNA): TGTGCCAGTCGCTCGGGGGCAACAAGTAACGAGCAGTACTTC.

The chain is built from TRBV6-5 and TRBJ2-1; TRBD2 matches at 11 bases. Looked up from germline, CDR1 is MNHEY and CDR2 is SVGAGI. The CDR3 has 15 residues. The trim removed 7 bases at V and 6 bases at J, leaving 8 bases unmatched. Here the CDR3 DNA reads TGTGCCAGCAAGCTTAGACTAGCGGGAACCAATGAGCAGTTCTTC. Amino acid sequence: CASKLRLAGTNEQFF.

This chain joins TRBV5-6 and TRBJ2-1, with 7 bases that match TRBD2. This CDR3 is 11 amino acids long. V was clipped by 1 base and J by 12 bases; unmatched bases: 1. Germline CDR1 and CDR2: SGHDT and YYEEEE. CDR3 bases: TGTGCCAGCAGCTTGTCTAGCGGGCAGTTCTTC. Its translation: CASSLSSGQFF.

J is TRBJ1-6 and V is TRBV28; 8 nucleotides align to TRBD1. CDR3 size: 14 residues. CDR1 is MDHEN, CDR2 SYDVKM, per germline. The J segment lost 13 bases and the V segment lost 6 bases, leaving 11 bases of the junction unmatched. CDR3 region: CASRDRALRRPLHF. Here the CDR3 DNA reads TGTGCCAGCAGGGACAGGGCCCTGCGGCGGCCCCTCCACTTT. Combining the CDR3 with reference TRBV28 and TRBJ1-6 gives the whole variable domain DVKVTQSSRYLVKRTGEKVFLECVQDMDHENMFWYRQDPGLGLRLIYFSYDVKMKEKGDIPEGYSVSREKKERFSLILESASTNQTSMYLCASRDRALRRPLHFGNGTRLTVT.

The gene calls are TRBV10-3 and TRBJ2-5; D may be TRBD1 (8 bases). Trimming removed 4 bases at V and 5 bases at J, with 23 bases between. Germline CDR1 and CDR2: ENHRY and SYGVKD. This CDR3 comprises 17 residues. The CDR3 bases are TGTGCCATCAGTGCATCCGTCGGACAGGGAGGGGTTGAGACCCAGTACTTC. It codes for CAISASVGQGGVETQYF.

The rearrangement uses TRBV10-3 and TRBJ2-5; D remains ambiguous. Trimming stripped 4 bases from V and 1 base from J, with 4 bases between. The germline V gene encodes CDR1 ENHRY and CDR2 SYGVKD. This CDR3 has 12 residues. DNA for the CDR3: TGTGCCATCAGTGGGACCCAAGAGACCCAGTACTTC. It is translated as CAISGTQETQYF.

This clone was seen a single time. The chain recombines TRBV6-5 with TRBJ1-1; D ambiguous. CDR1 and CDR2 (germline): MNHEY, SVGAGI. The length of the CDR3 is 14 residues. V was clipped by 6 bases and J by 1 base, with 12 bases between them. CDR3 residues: CASSTMRWNTEAFF. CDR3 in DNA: TGTGCCAGCAGCACGATGAGGTGGAACACTGAAGCTTTCTTT.

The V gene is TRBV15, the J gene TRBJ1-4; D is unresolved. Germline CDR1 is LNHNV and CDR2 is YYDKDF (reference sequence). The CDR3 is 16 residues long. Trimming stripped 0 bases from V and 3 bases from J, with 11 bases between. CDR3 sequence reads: CATSRDRIAANEKLFF. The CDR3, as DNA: TGTGCCACCAGCAGAGATAGAATTGCAGCTAATGAAAAACTGTTTTTT.

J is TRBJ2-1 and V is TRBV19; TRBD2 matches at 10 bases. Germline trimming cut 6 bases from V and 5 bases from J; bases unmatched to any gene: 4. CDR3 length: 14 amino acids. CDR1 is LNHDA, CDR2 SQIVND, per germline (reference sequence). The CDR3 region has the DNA TGTGCCAGTAGGCGGCTAGCGGGGGACAATGAGCAGTTCTTC. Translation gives CASRRLAGDNEQFF.

The CDR3 protein is CASINGQGAAYEQYF. The CDR3 bases are TGTGCCAGCATCAATGGACAGGGGGCTGCCTACGAGCAGTACTTC. This chain links TRBV6-5 with TRBJ2-7; TRBD1 agrees at 11 bases. Germline V gives CDR1 MNHEY, CDR2 SVGAGI. The CDR3 sequence is 15 residues long. Germline trimming cut 7 bases from V and 2 bases from J; bases unmatched to any gene: 7.

The CDR3 here is CASSQASKLTDTQYF. CDR3 nucleotide sequence: TGTGCCAGCAGCCAAGCCAGCAAACTAACAGATACGCAGTATTTT. The rearrangement uses TRBV14 and TRBJ2-3, with D unclear. Germline V gene lookup returns CDR1 SGHDN and CDR2 FVKESK. The V end lost 1 base, the J end lost 3 bases, and 11 bases lay between the germline ends. CDR3 size: 15 residues.

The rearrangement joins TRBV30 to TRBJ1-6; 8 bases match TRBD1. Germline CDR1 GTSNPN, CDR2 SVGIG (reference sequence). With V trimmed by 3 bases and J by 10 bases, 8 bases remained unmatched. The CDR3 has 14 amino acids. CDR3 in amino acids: CAWSAGGAGSPLHF. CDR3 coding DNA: TGTGCCTGGAGCGCAGGGGGCGCGGGATCACCCCTCCACTTT. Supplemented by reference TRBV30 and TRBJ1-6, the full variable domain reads SQTIHQWPATLVQPVGSPLSLECTVEGTSNPNLYWYRQAAGRGLQLLFYSVGIGQISSEVPQNLSASRPQDRQFILSSKKLLLSDSGFYLCAWSAGGAGSPLHFGNGTRLTVT.

Written as DNA, the CDR3 is TGTGCTAGTGGTTTGGGCCCCAGGACGGCTAACACTGAAGCTTTCTTT. Residues: CASGLGPRTANTEAFF. This chain uses TRBV12-5 with TRBJ1-1, with no clear D. V lost 1 base and J 2 bases, leaving 14 bases between the germline ends. CDR3 length equals 16 residues. The V gene's germline CDR1 is LGHNT and CDR2 FRNRAP.